This T cell receptor beta chain was retrieved from a study of cytomegalovirus exposure and HLA in healthy donors. Study information: Earlier, some 180 million T cells were analyzed, and 95 million to 140 million unique TCR beta sequences were found among them. Notes on the study in general: An analysis done earlier found most TCR beta V segments productive about 87% or about 30% of the time. TCR beta sequences numbering roughly 18,000 were associated with HLA alleles at 0.05 false discovery rate in a later analysis.

V was pared by 3 bases and J by 7 bases, with 15 bases between. This CDR3 has 14 amino acids. The germline V gene encodes CDR1 SGHRS and CDR2 YFSETQ. Primers for the PCR totalled 60 Vbeta and 13 Jbeta. Authors' processing steps: Counted up in a later analysis, unique TCR beta chains came to some 82 million, with around 10 million shared. Produced via immunoSEQ multiplex PCR; TCRdb's table is partial and in-frame only. The DNA gave D and trimming, while V, J and clone size come from that table. The table has about 120,000 clones, around 10% seen once. Concerning this clone: As yet, its antigen is unknown.

This chain uses TRBV5-1 with TRBJ2-3; D not resolved. Sequencing was done on a sample of PBMCs. This clonotype originated in a man aged 30 to 45 in good health and CMV-seronegative. This chain's CDR3 is CASSSGPNPNTQYF. The CDR3 DNA reads TGCGCCAGCAGCTCTGGCCCCAACCCCAATACGCAGTATTTT. Filled out from reference TRBV5-1 and TRBJ2-3, the complete variable domain reads KAGVTQTPRYLIKTRGQQVTLSCSPISGHRSVSWYQQTPGQGLQFLFEYFSETQRNKGNFPGRFSGRQFSNSRSEMNVSTLELGDSALYLCASSSGPNPNTQYFGPGTRLTVL.